This T cell receptor (beta chain) comes out of a study of blood T cell repertoires in COVID-19. Study-level information: COVID-19 samples collected from the United States, Italy and Spain covered acute and convalescent phases. PBMCs, B-cell-depleted T cells, or T cells provided the cDNA or gDNA that made up the material.

In the original workflow: Estimation of nucleated cell counts relied on the amplification of reference gene primers. Method: immunoSEQ multiplex PCR; TCRdb's copy keeps in-frame clones and lacks some. Clonal size and the V and J genes are those of that table, whereas D and trimming came from the DNA. The sample yields approximately 150,000 clones, more than 75% seen once. The V end lost 5 bases, the J end lost 2 bases, and 15 bases lay between the germline ends. The CDR3 is made up of 15 amino acids. Looked up from germline, CDR1 is SEHNR and CDR2 is FQNEAQ (reference sequence). The sample comprised peripheral blood. The sequence derives from a human donor in a cohort sampled during active COVID-19. V gene TRBV7-9 combines with J gene TRBJ1-1; D not resolved. Here the CDR3 reads CASSPRHSRNTEAFF. The CDR3, as DNA: TGTGCCAGCAGCCCAAGACATTCTCGAAACACTGAAGCTTTCTTT. The whole variable domain, filled in from reference TRBV7-9 and TRBJ1-1, reads DTGVSQNPRHKITKRGQNVTFRCDPISEHNRLYWYRQTLGQGPEFLTYFQNEAQLEKSRLLSDRFSAERPKGSFSTLEIQRTEQGDSAMYLCASSPRHSRNTEAFFGQGTRLTVV.